The 16 T cell receptor beta chains reported below all come from one sample, sequenced in a study of T cells after yellow fever vaccination. Using its own MiXCR run on the 5' RACE reads, TCRdb lists one record per CDR3 protein. The sample holds around 550,000 distinct CDR3 sequences, 15% to 20% seen once. Here the sequenced sample was PBMCs, taken 15 days after the yellow fever booster vaccination. The receptors were sampled from a man under 40 who received the YFV17D yellow fever vaccine.

As DNA, the CDR3 is TGCGCCAGCAGCCGAACTAGCGGGACGCGGAATGAGCAGTTCTTC. This sequence encodes CASSRTSGTRNEQFF. This chain links TRBV4-3 with TRBJ2-1, with 10 bases fitting TRBD2. Per the germline V gene, CDR1 is LGHNA and CDR2 is YSLEER. The J segment lost 7 bases and the V segment lost 4 bases, leaving 7 bases of the junction unmatched. The CDR3 contains 15 residues.

The sample holds a few counts of this clonotype. For the CDR3, the DNA is TGTGCCAGCAGTTACTCTTCGGACAGCGCCTCTCCGGTGGAGTTTTTT. As protein: CASSYSSDSASPVEFF. The chain recombines TRBV6-2 or TRBV6-3 with TRBJ2-2; TRBD1 might be the D (6 bases). V was trimmed by 0 bases and J by 16 bases, leaving 24 bases between them. Germline lookup yields CDR1 MNHEY and CDR2 SVGEGT. This CDR3 region has 16 residues.

The chain recombines TRBV12-3 or TRBV12-4 with TRBJ2-1; D is unresolved. This CDR3 has 12 residues. V was cut by 1 base and J by 16 bases, with 14 bases left in between. The CDR3 here is CASSLGRDTDFF. CDR3 DNA: TGTGCCAGCAGTTTAGGAAGAGACACTGATTTCTTC.

This clonotype was detected only a few times. This chain uses TRBV6-4 with TRBJ2-1, with 7 bases aligning to TRBD2. There are 13 residues in the CDR3. Germline CDR1 is MRHNA and CDR2 is SNTAGT. V shed 5 bases and J 9 bases; nucleotides not matched to a gene: 7. The CDR3 protein is CASSREAGGEQFF. CDR3 bases: TGTGCCAGCAGTCGGGAGGCCGGGGGTGAGCAGTTCTTC.

This clonotype was counted a few times. This chain connects TRBV7-9 to TRBJ2-2; weak D call: TRBD1 (5 bases). CDR1 and CDR2 from the germline V gene are SEHNR and FQNEAQ (reference sequence). Trimming shortened V by 2 bases and J by 4 bases, and 14 bases separated the two germline ends. There are 16 residues in the CDR3. CDR3: CASSLRGPGPTGELFF. The CDR3 DNA follows: TGTGCCAGCAGCTTAAGGGGCCCCGGACCCACCGGGGAGCTGTTTTTT. Based on the CDR3 plus reference TRBV7-9 and TRBJ2-2, the full variable domain is DTGVSQNPRHKITKRGQNVTFRCDPISEHNRLYWYRQTLGQGPEFLTYFQNEAQLEKSRLLSDRFSAERPKGSFSTLEIQRTEQGDSAMYLCASSLRGPGPTGELFFGEGSRLTVL.

This clonotype has a handful of counts. This chain uses TRBV4-3 with TRBJ2-1, with TRBD2 matching over 12 bases. Germline CDR1 reads LGHNA; CDR2 reads YSLEER. Losses at the gene ends were 2 bases for V and 4 bases for J; bases not matched to a gene: 3. The CDR3 is made up of 16 amino acids. The CDR3 loop reads CASSQRTSGVYNEQFF. CDR3 nucleotide sequence: TGCGCCAGCAGCCAAAGGACTAGCGGGGTTTACAATGAGCAGTTCTTC.

The chain links TRBV6-1 to TRBJ2-7; 7 bases match TRBD1. The ends lost 3 bases at V and 5 bases at J; junction bases unmatched: 4. This CDR3 region has 13 residues. Germline lookup yields CDR1 MNHNS and CDR2 SASEGT. The CDR3, as DNA: TGTGCCAGCAGTGATCGCACAGGGGACGAGCAGTACTTC. Its translation: CASSDRTGDEQYF.

J is TRBJ2-1 and V is TRBV12-3 or TRBV12-4; TRBD2 aligns across 7 bases. This CDR3 has 16 residues. V lost 6 bases and J lost 0; bases outside the gene matches: 8. The CDR3, as DNA: TGTGCCAGCAGAGGGAAAAGCGGGACCTCCTACAATGAGCAGTTCTTC. Translating gives CASRGKSGTSYNEQFF.

This clonotype has only one observation. At one end the junction does not follow the germline gene, possibly because of a read error. V is TRBV20-1 and J is TRBJ2-4, with 8 bases aligning to TRBD1. This CDR3 has 16 residues. The V gene's germline CDR1 is DFQATT and CDR2 SNEGSKA (reference sequence). CDR3 protein: CCARDARQGSKNIQYF. Here the CDR3 DNA reads TGCTGTGCTAGAGACGCCCGACAGGGGTCCAAAAACATTCAGTACTTC.

The chain employs TRBV4-2 and TRBJ2-7; 8 nucleotides agree with TRBD2. With 4 bases clipped from V and 6 bases from J, the junction kept 23 bases outside the gene matches. The germline gives CDR1 LGHNA, CDR2 YNFKEQ. The CDR3 length is 19 residues. The CDR3 region is CASSLSQVGLDLYSGEQYF. In DNA form, the CDR3 reads TGTGCCAGCAGCCTAAGTCAAGTGGGACTAGACCTCTACTCGGGCGAGCAGTACTTC.

In DNA, the CDR3 is TGCAGTGCCATCCCCGGGACCCTAGAGACCCAGTACTTC. Protein product: CSAIPGTLETQYF. The chain links TRBV20-1 to TRBJ2-5, with D perhaps assigned TRBD1 or TRBD2 (5 bases each). The germline V gene encodes CDR1 DFQATT and CDR2 SNEGSKA (reference sequence). Trimming left V 6 bases short and J 4 bases short, with 15 bases between. This CDR3 comprises 13 residues.

V usage is TRBV20-1 and J usage is TRBJ2-1; D is uncertain. The CDR3 loop spans 15 amino acids. Trimming removed 5 bases at V and 3 bases at J, with 17 bases between. Germline V gene lookup returns CDR1 DFQATT and CDR2 SNEGSKA (reference sequence). CDR3 in amino acids: CSAAVYKARYNEQFF. The CDR3 region has the DNA TGCAGTGCTGCGGTATACAAAGCGCGCTACAATGAGCAGTTCTTC.

Of note for this clonotype: A junction end diverges from the germline sequence, so it may reflect a read error. The chain has TRBV7-7 and TRBJ2-2; D possibly corresponds to TRBD1 (6 bases). Per germline, CDR1 SSHAT and CDR2 FNYEAQ (reference sequence). The CDR3 spans 15 residues. The CDR3, as DNA: TGTGCTAGCAGCTCGGGGACATTACTCACCGGGGAGCTGTTTTTT. Encoded protein: CASSSGTLLTGELFF.

This clonotype was seen only a few times. In nucleotides, the CDR3 is TGCAGTGCTAGGTTAGCCAGCGGGACCCAGTACTTC. This codes for CSARLASGTQYF. The chain uses TRBV20-1 and TRBJ2-5; D is possibly TRBD2 (5 bases). V lost 3 bases and J 7 bases, leaving 12 bases between the germline ends. CDR1 DFQATT and CDR2 SNEGSKA come from the germline V gene (reference sequence). The CDR3 totals 12 residues.

The table lists this clonotype with a few counts. This chain connects TRBV6-5 to TRBJ2-2; D may correspond to TRBD1 or TRBD2 (5 bases each). V lost 4 bases, J lost 1 base, and 13 bases lay in between. The germline V gene encodes CDR1 MNHEY and CDR2 SVGAGI. There are 16 residues in the CDR3. The CDR3: CASSSPTTGNTGELFF. The CDR3 nucleotides read TGTGCCAGCAGTTCCCCGACTACAGGGAACACCGGGGAGCTGTTTTTT.

The table lists this clonotype with a few counts. This chain uses TRBV5-8 with TRBJ2-3; possibly TRBD2 for D (6 bases). Trimming cost V 3 bases and J 0 bases, with 11 bases left between them. Germline assignment: CDR1 SGHTS and CDR2 YDEGEE. This CDR3 contains 15 residues. The DNA for the CDR3 is TGTGCCAGCAGCTCAGGGAGGCACAGCACAGATACGCAGTATTTT. It specifies CASSSGRHSTDTQYF.